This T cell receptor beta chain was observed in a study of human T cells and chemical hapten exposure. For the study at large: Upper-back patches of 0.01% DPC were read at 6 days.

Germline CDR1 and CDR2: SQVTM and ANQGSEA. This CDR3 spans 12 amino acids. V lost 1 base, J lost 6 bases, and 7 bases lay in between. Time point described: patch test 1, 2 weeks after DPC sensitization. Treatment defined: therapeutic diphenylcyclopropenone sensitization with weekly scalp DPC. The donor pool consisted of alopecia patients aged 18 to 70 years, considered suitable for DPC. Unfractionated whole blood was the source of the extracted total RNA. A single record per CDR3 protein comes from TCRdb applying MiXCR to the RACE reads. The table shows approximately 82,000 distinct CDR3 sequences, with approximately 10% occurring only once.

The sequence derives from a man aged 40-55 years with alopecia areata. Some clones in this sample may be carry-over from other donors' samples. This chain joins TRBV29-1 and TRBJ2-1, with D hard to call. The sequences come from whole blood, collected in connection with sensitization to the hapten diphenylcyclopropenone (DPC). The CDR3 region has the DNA TGCAGCGTTGAAGGGGAAGTCAATGAGCAGTTCTTC. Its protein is CSVEGEVNEQFF.